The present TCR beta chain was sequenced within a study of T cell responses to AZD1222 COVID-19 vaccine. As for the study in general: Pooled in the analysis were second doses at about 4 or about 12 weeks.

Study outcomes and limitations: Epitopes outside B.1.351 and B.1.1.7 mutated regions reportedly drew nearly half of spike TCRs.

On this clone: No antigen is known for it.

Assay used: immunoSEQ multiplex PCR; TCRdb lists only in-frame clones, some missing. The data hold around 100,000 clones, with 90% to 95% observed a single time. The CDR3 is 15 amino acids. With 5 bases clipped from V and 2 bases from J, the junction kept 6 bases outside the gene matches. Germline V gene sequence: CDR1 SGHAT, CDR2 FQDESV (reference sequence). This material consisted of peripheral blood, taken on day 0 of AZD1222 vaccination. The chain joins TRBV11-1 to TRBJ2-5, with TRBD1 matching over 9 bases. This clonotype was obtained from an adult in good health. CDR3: CASSRQGEAQETQYF. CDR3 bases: TGTGCCAGCAGCCGACAGGGGGAGGCTCAAGAGACCCAGTACTTC. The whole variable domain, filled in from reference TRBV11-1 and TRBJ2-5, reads EAEVAQSPRYKITEKSQAVAFWCDPISGHATLYWYRQILGQGPELLVQFQDESVVDDSQLPKDRFSAERLKGVDSTLKIQPAELGDSAMYLCASSRQGEAQETQYFGPGTRLLVL.